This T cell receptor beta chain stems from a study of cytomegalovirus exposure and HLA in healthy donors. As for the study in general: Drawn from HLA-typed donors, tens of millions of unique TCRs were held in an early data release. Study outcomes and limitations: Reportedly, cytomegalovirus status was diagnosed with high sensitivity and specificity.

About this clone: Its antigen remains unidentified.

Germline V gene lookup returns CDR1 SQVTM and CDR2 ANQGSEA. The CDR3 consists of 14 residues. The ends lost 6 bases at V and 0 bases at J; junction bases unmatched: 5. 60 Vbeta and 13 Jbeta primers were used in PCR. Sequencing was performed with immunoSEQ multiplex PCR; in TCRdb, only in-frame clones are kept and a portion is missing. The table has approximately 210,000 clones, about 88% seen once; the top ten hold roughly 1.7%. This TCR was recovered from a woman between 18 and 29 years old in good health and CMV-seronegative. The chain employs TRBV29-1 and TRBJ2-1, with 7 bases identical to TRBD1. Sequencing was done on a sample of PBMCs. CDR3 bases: TGCAGCGTGGCCGGGACAGTCTCCTACAATGAGCAGTTCTTC. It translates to CSVAGTVSYNEQFF.